This TCR beta chain was identified during a study of blood T cell repertoires in COVID-19. Study overall: Whether acute or convalescent, the COVID-19 samples came from the United States, Italy and Spain. Sources were T cells, B-cell-depleted T cells, or PBMCs; the material itself was cDNA or gDNA.

The CDR3 has 14 amino acids. Germline V gives CDR1 MNHEY, CDR2 SMNVEV (reference sequence). J lost 8 bases, V lost 7 bases, and 9 bases had no gene match. As processed by the authors: Quantification of nucleated cells was approximated via reference gene primer amplification. Repertoires were generated with immunoSEQ multiplex PCR, while TCRdb's copy carries only in-frame clones and drops some. Clone size and V and J calls were adopted from that table, with D and trimming inferred from the DNA. This table has about 37,000 clones, 91% appearing once. The material sequenced was peripheral blood. The source is a woman of 80 years or more with acute or convalescent COVID-19. The rearrangement links TRBV27 to TRBJ2-1, with 9 positions matching TRBD1. The CDR3 is CASTPGQGYYEQFF. CDR3 nucleotide sequence: TGTGCCAGCACCCCGGGACAGGGATACTATGAGCAGTTCTTC.